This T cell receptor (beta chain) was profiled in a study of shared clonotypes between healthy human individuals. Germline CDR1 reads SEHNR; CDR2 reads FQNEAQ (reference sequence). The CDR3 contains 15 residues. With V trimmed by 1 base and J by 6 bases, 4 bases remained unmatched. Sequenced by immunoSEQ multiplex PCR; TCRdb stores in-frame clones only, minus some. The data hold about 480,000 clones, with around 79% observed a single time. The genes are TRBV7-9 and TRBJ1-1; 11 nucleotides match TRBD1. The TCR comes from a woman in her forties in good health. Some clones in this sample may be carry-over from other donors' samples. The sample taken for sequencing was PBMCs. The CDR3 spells CASSLGRTGGSEAFF. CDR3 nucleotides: TGTGCCAGCAGCTTAGGGCGGACAGGGGGCTCTGAAGCTTTCTTT.